This record covers a single TCR beta chain. The source of the sample is a study of blood T cells in healthy people across ages. The authors ran a second PCR of roughly 7 to 11 cycles using a sample-barcoded 5' primer and a J-beta primer mix. A minimum of 3 million CDR3-containing paired-end reads was obtained for each sample. TCRdb re-called the 5' RACE reads with MiXCR, one entry per CDR3 protein. The table includes approximately 850,000 distinct CDR3 sequences, under 45% detected once. CDR3 length: 15 residues. Germline lookup yields CDR1 SGHNT and CDR2 YENEEA. V shed 2 bases and J shed 5 bases, with 16 bases lying between them.

The source of this sequence is a man aged 60-69 years in good health. The V call is TRBV11-3, the J call TRBJ2-7; TRBD2 might be the D (6 bases). The source material was blood. The chain's CDR3 is CASSLRPKRVHEQYF. The CDR3 region has the DNA TGTGCCAGCAGCTTACGGCCAAAGCGGGTCCACGAGCAGTACTTC.